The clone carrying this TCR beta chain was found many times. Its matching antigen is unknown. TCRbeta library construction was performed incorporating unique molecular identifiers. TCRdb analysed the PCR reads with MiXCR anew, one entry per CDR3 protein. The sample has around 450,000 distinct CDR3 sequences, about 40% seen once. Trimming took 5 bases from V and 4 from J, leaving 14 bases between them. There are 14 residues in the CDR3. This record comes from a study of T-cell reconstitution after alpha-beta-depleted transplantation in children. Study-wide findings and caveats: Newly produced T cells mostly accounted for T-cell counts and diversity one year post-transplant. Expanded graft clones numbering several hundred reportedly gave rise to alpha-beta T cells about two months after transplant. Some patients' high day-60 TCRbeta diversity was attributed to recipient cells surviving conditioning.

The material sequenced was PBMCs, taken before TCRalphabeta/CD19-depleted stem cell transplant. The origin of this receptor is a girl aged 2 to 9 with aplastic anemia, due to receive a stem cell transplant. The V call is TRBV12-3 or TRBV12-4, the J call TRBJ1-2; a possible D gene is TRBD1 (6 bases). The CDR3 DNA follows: TGTGCCAGCAGTCCTCAGACAGGACTCTATGGCTACACCTTC. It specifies CASSPQTGLYGYTF.